A selection of T cell receptor beta chains follows, all from one sample in a study of shared clonotypes between healthy human individuals. Sequencing was performed with immunoSEQ multiplex PCR; in TCRdb, only in-frame clones are kept and a portion is missing. The sample consists of hundreds of thousands of clones, 95% to 96% of them appearing once. The sequenced material came from naive CD8+ T cells sorted from blood. The receptors here all came from a woman between 25 and 40 years old in good health. The CDR3 runs from the conserved cysteine through the conserved F or W. D genes are given only for firm matches. Not all rows give a size; the values are once, few, many and, for expanded clones, a class.

j_call: TRBJ2-5; d_call: TRBD2; clone_size: -; v_call: TRBV7-8; cdr3_nt: TGTGCCAGCAGCTTAGTTCCAGGACTAGCGGAGGAGATAGAGACCCAGTACTTC; cdr3_aa: CASSLVPGLAEEIETQYF
j_call: TRBJ2-7; d_call: -; clone_size: -; v_call: TRBV27; cdr3_nt: TGTGCCAGCTGTGTAGGGCTTGGAGGGGACGAGCAGTACTTC; cdr3_aa: CASCVGLGGDEQYF
j_call: TRBJ2-5; d_call: TRBD2; clone_size: -; v_call: TRBV9; cdr3_nt: TGTGCCAGCAGCGTACCGGGACTAGCGGGCGCGGAGACCCAGTACTTC; cdr3_aa: CASSVPGLAGAETQYF
j_call: TRBJ1-5; d_call: -; clone_size: -; v_call: TRBV5-3; cdr3_nt: TGTGCCAGAAGCTTGGGTTTGACCCAGCATTTT; cdr3_aa: CARSLGLTQHF
j_call: TRBJ2-2; d_call: -; clone_size: -; v_call: TRBV7-9; cdr3_nt: TGTGCCAGCAGCTTAGCAGGAGGGAGGACCGGGGAGCTGTTTTTT; cdr3_aa: CASSLAGGRTGELFF
j_call: TRBJ1-5; d_call: -; clone_size: -; v_call: TRBV2; cdr3_nt: TGTGCCAGCAGTGAGGGGCAGCTCAATCAGCCCCAGCATTTT; cdr3_aa: CASSEGQLNQPQHF
j_call: TRBJ2-1; d_call: -; clone_size: -; v_call: TRBV2; cdr3_nt: TGTGCCAGCACCGACAGTTACTCCTACAATGAGCAGTTCTTC; cdr3_aa: CASTDSYSYNEQFF
j_call: TRBJ2-1; d_call: -; clone_size: -; v_call: TRBV19; cdr3_nt: TGTGCCAGTAGTATGGGGAGGGGGCCTTACAATGAGCAGTTCTTC; cdr3_aa: CASSMGRGPYNEQFF
j_call: TRBJ1-1; d_call: -; clone_size: -; v_call: TRBV6-4; cdr3_nt: TGTGCCAGCAGTGACTCCCAGGGGTCTGAAGCTTTCTTT; cdr3_aa: CASSDSQGSEAFF
j_call: TRBJ2-7; d_call: TRBD2; clone_size: once; v_call: TRBV27; cdr3_nt: TGTGCCAGCAGTTTTAGCGGGAGGCCCTACGAGCAGTACTTC; cdr3_aa: CASSFSGRPYEQYF
j_call: TRBJ2-7; d_call: -; clone_size: -; v_call: TRBV27; cdr3_nt: TGTGCCAGCAGTTTATCTGCAGTCCCCACCTACGAGCAGTACTTC; cdr3_aa: CASSLSAVPTYEQYF
j_call: TRBJ2-7; d_call: TRBD2; clone_size: -; v_call: TRBV5-1; cdr3_nt: TGCGCCAGCAGCTCAAGCGGGAGTTACGAGCAGTACTTC; cdr3_aa: CASSSSGSYEQYF
j_call: TRBJ1-4; d_call: TRBD1; clone_size: -; v_call: TRBV7-9; cdr3_nt: TGTGCCAGCAGTCCTTGGAACAGGGGAAGAGGGACTAATGAAAAACTGTTTTTT; cdr3_aa: CASSPWNRGRGTNEKLFF
j_call: TRBJ2-7; d_call: TRBD2; clone_size: -; v_call: TRBV7-8; cdr3_nt: TGTGCCAGCAGCTCCTCACGCGGACTAGCGGGGGACGAGCAGTACTTC; cdr3_aa: CASSSSRGLAGDEQYF
j_call: TRBJ1-2; d_call: -; clone_size: -; v_call: TRBV6-5; cdr3_nt: TGTGCCAGCAGTTCAGGGTATGGCTACACCTTC; cdr3_aa: CASSSGYGYTF
j_call: TRBJ2-7; d_call: -; clone_size: -; v_call: TRBV30; cdr3_nt: TGTGCCTGGAAGGGTTACAACGAGCAGTACTTC; cdr3_aa: CAWKGYNEQYF
j_call: TRBJ2-7; d_call: -; clone_size: -; v_call: TRBV19; cdr3_nt: TGTGCCACCACCTCCTCGGCCTACGAGCAGTACTTC; cdr3_aa: CATTSSAYEQYF
j_call: TRBJ2-1; d_call: -; clone_size: -; v_call: TRBV7-9; cdr3_nt: TGTGCCAGCAGCCCGAGTGGGTCAGGGGATAGGAATGAGCAGTTCTTC; cdr3_aa: CASSPSGSGDRNEQFF
j_call: TRBJ1-5; d_call: -; clone_size: -; v_call: TRBV28; cdr3_nt: TGTGCCAGCAGTTTTGCCAGGGCCGATCAGCCCCAGCATTTT; cdr3_aa: CASSFARADQPQHF
j_call: TRBJ1-2; d_call: -; clone_size: -; v_call: TRBV7-2; cdr3_nt: TGTGCCAGCAGCTGGACCCCGGACATTACACCCCGGTGGGGCTACACCTTC; cdr3_aa: CASSWTPDITPRWGYTF
j_call: TRBJ2-6; d_call: -; clone_size: -; v_call: TRBV5-1; cdr3_nt: TGCGCCAGCAGCCCACGAGGGGGGAGGCAGGGACCATCTGGGGCCAACGTCCTGACTTTC; cdr3_aa: CASSPRGGRQGPSGANVLTF
j_call: TRBJ2-7; d_call: -; clone_size: -; v_call: TRBV6-1; cdr3_nt: TGTGCCAGCCCGGACGGGAGCTCCTACGAGCAGTACTTC; cdr3_aa: CASPDGSSYEQYF
j_call: TRBJ2-7; d_call: -; clone_size: -; v_call: TRBV4-1; cdr3_nt: TGCGCCAGCAGCCAAGCCGCCAGGGCATACGAGCAGTACTTC; cdr3_aa: CASSQAARAYEQYF
j_call: TRBJ2-3; d_call: TRBD1; clone_size: once; v_call: TRBV11-2; cdr3_nt: TGTGCCAGCAGCCAACCGAGGGGGCAGGAAGATACGCAGTATTTT; cdr3_aa: CASSQPRGQEDTQYF
j_call: TRBJ2-1; d_call: -; clone_size: -; v_call: TRBV10-3; cdr3_nt: TGTGCCATCAGTGAGTCGGCCGGCTACAATGAGCAGTTCTTC; cdr3_aa: CAISESAGYNEQFF
j_call: TRBJ2-3; d_call: TRBD1; clone_size: -; v_call: TRBV28; cdr3_nt: TGTGCCAGCATAAGACAGGGTCACGATACGCAGTATTTT; cdr3_aa: CASIRQGHDTQYF
j_call: TRBJ1-1; d_call: -; clone_size: -; v_call: TRBV28; cdr3_nt: TGTGCCAGCAGTTTATTTGGGGTACGGCACACTGAAGCTTTCTTT; cdr3_aa: CASSLFGVRHTEAFF
j_call: TRBJ2-7; d_call: -; clone_size: -; v_call: TRBV16; cdr3_nt: TGTGCCAGCAGCACGAAGGGCCTCCCCTACGAGCAGTACTTC; cdr3_aa: CASSTKGLPYEQYF
j_call: TRBJ1-1; d_call: TRBD1; clone_size: -; v_call: TRBV5-6; cdr3_nt: TGTGCCAGCAGCAACACCGGGACAGGGTTAACTGAAGCTTTCTTT; cdr3_aa: CASSNTGTGLTEAFF
j_call: TRBJ2-7; d_call: TRBD2; clone_size: -; v_call: TRBV5-4; cdr3_nt: TGTGCCAGCAGCCACGGGACTAGCGGCTACGAGCAGTACTTC; cdr3_aa: CASSHGTSGYEQYF
j_call: TRBJ1-4; d_call: -; clone_size: -; v_call: TRBV7-9; cdr3_nt: TGTGCCAGCAGCCATAAGGACAGCCCAACTAATGAAAAACTGTTTTTT; cdr3_aa: CASSHKDSPTNEKLFF
j_call: TRBJ2-5; d_call: TRBD1; clone_size: -; v_call: TRBV9; cdr3_nt: TGTGCCAGCAGTATCCAAACAGGGGAAGAGACCCAGTACTTC; cdr3_aa: CASSIQTGEETQYF
j_call: TRBJ2-7; d_call: -; clone_size: few; v_call: TRBV28; cdr3_nt: TGTGCCAGCAGTTTTCCGGGATTATACTACGAGCAGTACTTC; cdr3_aa: CASSFPGLYYEQYF
j_call: TRBJ1-1; d_call: TRBD1; clone_size: -; v_call: TRBV6-6; cdr3_nt: TGTGCCAGCAGCACAGGGGCGGGCACTGAAGCTTTCTTT; cdr3_aa: CASSTGAGTEAFF